The entry that follows covers one T cell receptor (beta chain) sequence. Antigen unknown. This table comes from immunoSEQ multiplex PCR, and its TCRdb copy is limited to in-frame clones, with some not included. Of roughly 2 million clones listed, under 97% are singletons. The CDR3 runs to 14 residues. Germline CDR1 reads MGHRA; CDR2 reads YSYEKL. Trimming shortened V by 4 bases and J by 2 bases, and 11 bases separated the two germline ends. These data come from a study of shared clonotypes between healthy human individuals. Regarding the study as a whole: Clonotypes which were not shared had lower generation probabilities than clonotypes that all four donors shared. With several donors compared, 4.5% to 6.5% of naive CD4 clonotypes were shared.

The chain couples TRBV4-1 to TRBJ2-5; D unclear. Material for sequencing was naive CD4+ T cells sorted from blood. The subset was: CD45RA+ positively selected. This receptor was taken from a man aged 18 to 29 in good health. The CDR3 DNA sequence: TGCGCCAGCAGCCTTGTTCGGGCACAAGAGACCCAGTACTTC. Residues: CASSLVRAQETQYF.